This record concerns one TCR beta chain sequence. This clonotype was counted ten times or more. What this receptor recognizes is not known. Within one base of it there is no much larger clone, and no base qualities were kept. From a lookup of the germline V gene, CDR1 and CDR2 are KGHDR and SFDVKD. Trimming leaves V shorter by 7 bases and J shorter by 1 base, with the junction holding 3 bases beyond the gene matches. From the cysteine up to the phenylalanine, the CDR3 has a length of 14 residues. Only the CDR3 part of the read is kept: 42 bases, read in frame from the first base. These data originate in a study of breast tumors, draining lymph nodes, adjacent tissues (dated by TCRdb to the mid-2010s). About the study as a whole: Breast cancer patients provided tumor, adjacent nontumor tissue and axillary lymph nodes, and the study compared the TCR beta repertoires across these three sources. In human breast cancer, the study set out to assess how tumor, surrounding tissue and draining lymph node repertoires relate to one another and whether T cells might be exchanged between them. Points the paper makes about the study in general: Tumor T-cell repertoires showed less diversity than lymph node repertoires and more diversity than nontumor tissue repertoires, and tumor T-cell repertoires showed preferential V and J gene usage. The similarity between tumor and nontumor tissue repertoires was significantly greater in luminal-like breast cancer than in basal-like breast cancer. The conclusion that tumor T cells originate in lymph nodes was framed as consistent with a hypothesis rather than directly demonstrated. The data were judged consistent with most tumor T cells deriving from the lymph node and then expanding within tumor tissue.

The sample was run on an Illumina HiSeq 2000. TCR beta chain libraries were generated by multiplex PCR amplification. The amplified TCR beta chain products were analyzed by high-throughput sequencing. TCRdb reworked the public reads: Q25 trimming with fastp, MiXCR clone assembly, productive beta chains retained. A single entry per CDR3 protein holds the most common genes and DNA from its merged rows. Within this sample are tens of thousands of distinct CDR3 sequences, with about 27% of them counted one time only. More than 7% of the sample is held by the ten biggest clonotypes. Lymph node samples were obtained from the axillary draining lymph nodes of breast cancer patients.

The chain was built from TRBV24-1 and TRBJ1-1; 9 central nucleotides agree with TRBD1. Sequencing was carried out using axillary lymph node tissue. This TCR came from a female donor with breast cancer. Some clones in this sample may be carry-over from other donors' samples. The CDR3 protein is CATRTGGSNTEAFF. The nucleotides are TGTGCCACCAGGACAGGGGGATCGAACACTGAAGCTTTCTTT.